Sequencing of this T cell receptor beta chain was carried out in a study of blood T cell repertoires in COVID-19. Germline loops: CDR1 MNHEY, CDR2 SVGAGI. The CDR3 is made up of 15 amino acids. Trimming stripped 2 bases from V and 4 bases from J, with 12 bases between. TCRdb's copy holds only in-frame clones and misses some; the assay was immunoSEQ multiplex PCR. The data hold roughly 120,000 clones, with roughly 87% observed a single time. The source material was peripheral blood. This clonotype originated in a human donor in a cohort sampled during active COVID-19. This sequence joins TRBV6-5 and TRBJ1-3; weak D call: TRBD1 (5 bases). CDR3 loop: CASSYLGVYGNTIYF. DNA for the CDR3: TGTGCCAGCAGTTACCTAGGGGTCTACGGAAACACCATATATTTT.